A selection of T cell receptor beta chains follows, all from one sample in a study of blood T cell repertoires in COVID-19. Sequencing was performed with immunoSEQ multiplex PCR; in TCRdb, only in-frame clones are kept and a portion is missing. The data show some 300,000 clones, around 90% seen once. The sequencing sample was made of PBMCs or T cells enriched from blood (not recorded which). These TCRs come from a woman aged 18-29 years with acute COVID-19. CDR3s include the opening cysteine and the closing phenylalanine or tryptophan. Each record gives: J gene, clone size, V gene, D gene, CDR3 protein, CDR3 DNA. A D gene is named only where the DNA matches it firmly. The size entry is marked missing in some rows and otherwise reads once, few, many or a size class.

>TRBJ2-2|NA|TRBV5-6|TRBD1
CASSFGTGNTGELFF
TGTGCCAGCAGCTTCGGGACAGGGAACACCGGGGAGCTGTTTTTT
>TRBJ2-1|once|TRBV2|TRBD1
CASSEIRPGQPYNEQFF
TGTGCCAGCAGTGAGATCCGGCCGGGACAGCCTTACAATGAGCAGTTCTTC
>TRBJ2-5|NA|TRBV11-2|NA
CASGGQLQETQYF
TGTGCCAGCGGCGGGCAGCTCCAAGAGACCCAGTACTTC
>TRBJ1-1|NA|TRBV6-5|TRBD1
CASSTDRFNTEAFF
TGTGCCAGCAGCACGGACAGGTTTAACACTGAAGCTTTCTTT
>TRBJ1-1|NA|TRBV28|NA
CASSPETVPSNTEAFF
TGTGCCAGCAGTCCCGAGACAGTTCCGTCGAACACTGAAGCTTTCTTT
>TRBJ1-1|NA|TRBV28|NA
CASSLGIMRSTGAFF
TGTGCCAGCAGTCTAGGAATAATGAGGTCGACCGGAGCTTTCTTT
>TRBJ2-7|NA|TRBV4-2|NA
CASSQEQEGFYEQYF
TGTGCCAGCAGCCAAGAACAGGAGGGGTTTTACGAGCAGTACTTC
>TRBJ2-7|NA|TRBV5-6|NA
CASSWGLWEQYF
TGTGCCAGCTCCTGGGGGCTGTGGGAGCAGTACTTC
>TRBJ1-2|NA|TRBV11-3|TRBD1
CASSPGTGKTTNYGYTF
TGTGCCAGCAGCCCAGGGACAGGGAAGACAACTAACTATGGCTACACCTTC
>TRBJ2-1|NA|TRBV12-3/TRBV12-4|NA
CASTLGYNEQFF
TGTGCCAGCACCCTCGGGTACAATGAGCAGTTCTTC
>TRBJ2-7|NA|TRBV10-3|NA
CAISESPFQQYF
TGTGCCATCAGTGAGTCTCCCTTTCAGCAGTACTTC
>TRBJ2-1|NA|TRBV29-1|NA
CSVDSPTGTLFF
TGCAGCGTTGATAGCCCGACCGGCACCTTGTTCTTC
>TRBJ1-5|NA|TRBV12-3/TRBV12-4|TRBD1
CASNGQGVQPQHF
TGTGCCAGCAACGGACAGGGAGTCCAACCCCAGCATTTT
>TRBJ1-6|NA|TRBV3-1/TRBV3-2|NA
CASSPQSWGNNSPLHF
TGTGCCAGCAGCCCCCAAAGCTGGGGCAACAATTCACCCCTCCACTTT
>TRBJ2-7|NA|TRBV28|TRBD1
CASGDSYEQYF
TGTGCCAGCGGGGACAGCTACGAGCAGTACTTC
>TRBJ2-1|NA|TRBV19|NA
CASRRGPSSYNEQFF
TGTGCCAGTAGGCGCGGGCCGAGCTCCTACAATGAGCAGTTCTTC
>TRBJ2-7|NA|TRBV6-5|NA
CASTINGNEQYF
TGTGCCAGCACCATAAACGGGAACGAGCAGTACTTC
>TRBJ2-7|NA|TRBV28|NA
CASSPGTIYEQYF
TGTGCCAGCAGTCCCGGGACAATCTACGAGCAGTACTTC
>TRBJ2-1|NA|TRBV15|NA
CATSLETNNEQFF
TGTGCCACCAGCTTAGAAACCAACAATGAGCAGTTCTTC
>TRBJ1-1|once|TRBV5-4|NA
CASSSGIRDGNTEAFF
TGTGCCAGCAGCTCAGGAATTCGCGACGGGAACACTGAAGCTTTCTTT
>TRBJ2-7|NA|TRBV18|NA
CASSTSRAAYEQYF
TGTGCCAGCTCGACCTCGAGGGCAGCCTACGAGCAGTACTTC
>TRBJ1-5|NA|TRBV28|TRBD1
CASSSRGANQPQHF
TGTGCCAGCAGCTCCAGGGGGGCGAATCAGCCCCAGCATTTT
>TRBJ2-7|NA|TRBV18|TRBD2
CASSKAGGPIYEQYF
TGTGCCAGCTCGAAAGCGGGAGGGCCGATCTACGAGCAGTACTTC
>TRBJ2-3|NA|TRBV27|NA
CASSLWEEDTQYF
TGTGCCAGCAGTTTGTGGGAGGAGGATACGCAGTATTTT
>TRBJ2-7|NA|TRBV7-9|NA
CASSRVLDSDEQYF
TGTGCCAGCAGCCGGGTACTAGACTCAGACGAGCAGTACTTC
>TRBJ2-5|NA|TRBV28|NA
CASSDEWEQETQYF
TGTGCCAGCAGCGACGAGTGGGAGCAAGAGACCCAGTACTTC